These 8 T cell receptor beta chains share one sample of origin, sequenced in a study of T cells in Graves' hyperthyroidism and ophthalmopathy. The source material, RNA transcripts, was used to amplify TCR beta CDR3 regions. Initially, a first-round RT-PCR of the TCR CDR3 employed the HTBI primer set. TCRdb itself ran the multiplex PCR reads through MiXCR, one entry per CDR3 protein. The profile shows about 640,000 distinct CDR3 sequences, more than 14% of them singletons. The material sequenced was blood. The receptors shown here come from a woman between 45 and 60 years old with Graves' ophthalmopathy.

This clonotype was detected many times. This chain connects TRBV20-1 to TRBJ1-2; D uncertain. Trimming stripped 3 bases from V and 9 bases from J, with 14 bases between. The CDR3 contains 12 residues. Germline V lookup: CDR1 DFQATT, CDR2 SNEGSKA (reference sequence). The CDR3 coding sequence is TGCAGTGCTAGTTGGACGTGGCAGAGCTACACCTTC. It codes for CSASWTWQSYTF.

With respect to this clonotype: This may arise from a read error, as a much more abundant clone is one base away. V usage is TRBV30 and J usage is TRBJ2-3; the D call may be TRBD1 or TRBD2 (6 bases each). The CDR3 totals 15 residues. The germline V gene has CDR1 GTSNPN and CDR2 SVGIG (reference sequence). CDR3 loop: CAWSALGGATGTQYF. CDR3 nucleotide sequence: TGTGCCTGGAGTGCGCTCGGGGGCGCGACAGGTACGCAGTATTTT.

At least ten counts were recorded for this clonotype. The chain uses TRBV3-1 and TRBJ2-5, with a possible D match to TRBD2 (5 bases). Germline V gene lookup returns CDR1 LGHDT and CDR2 YNNKEL (reference sequence). The CDR3 sequence is 13 residues long. The V gene lost 6 bases and the J gene lost 5 bases, with 13 bases spanning the gap. CDR3 in DNA: TGTGCCAGCAGGGGAACTAGTCGGGAGACCCAGTACTTC. Protein: CASRGTSRETQYF.

This clonotype was observed many times. The rearrangement links TRBV7-3 to TRBJ2-2; D is perhaps TRBD1 (6 bases). Trimming took 6 bases from V and 5 from J, leaving 16 bases between them. Germline V CDR1 and CDR2: SGHTA, FQGTGA. The CDR3 is 15 amino acids. CDR3: CASSVDQTGTGELFF. CDR3 nucleotide sequence: TGTGCCAGCAGTGTCGATCAAACAGGGACCGGGGAGCTGTTTTTT.

This clonotype was counted ten times or more. V is TRBV30 and J is TRBJ1-4, with D possibly being TRBD1 (5 bases). V lost 3 bases and J lost 7, with 12 bases in between. The CDR3 is 13 residues long. Per germline, CDR1 GTSNPN and CDR2 SVGIG (reference sequence). The CDR3 sequence is CAWSAGSVEKLFF. For the CDR3, the DNA is TGTGCCTGGAGCGCAGGGTCGGTTGAAAAACTGTTTTTT.

This clonotype was counted only a few times. CDR3 residues: CASSQDIGTGESTIYF. CDR3 coding DNA: TGCGCCAGCAGCCAAGACATTGGGACAGGGGAGAGCACCATATATTTT. This chain connects TRBV4-3 to TRBJ1-3, with TRBD1 identical over 10 bases. Trimming at V came to 0 bases and at J to 9 bases, leaving 8 bases not matched to a gene. The CDR3 length is 16 residues. In germline, CDR1 is LGHNA, CDR2 YSLEER.

The CDR3 DNA is TGTGCCAGCAGCTTAGAATGGGGAGCGGGAGTAGCAGGGGCCAACGTCCTGACTTTC. Translating gives CASSLEWGAGVAGANVLTF. The chain uses TRBV7-9 and TRBJ2-6; 8 bases match TRBD2. Germline CDR1 and CDR2: SEHNR and FQNEAQ (reference sequence). This CDR3 has 19 amino acids. J lost 4 bases, V lost 1 base, and 12 bases had no gene match. Drawing the rest from reference TRBV7-9 and TRBJ2-6, the complete variable domain is DTGVSQNPRHKITKRGQNVTFRCDPISEHNRLYWYRQTLGQGPEFLTYFQNEAQLEKSRLLSDRFSAERPKGSFSTLEIQRTEQGDSAMYLCASSLEWGAGVAGANVLTFGAGSRLTVL.

The chain recombines TRBV27 with TRBJ2-1; TRBD2 matches 14 bases. CDR3 length: 16 amino acids. The V and J ends lost 5 bases and 6 bases, in that order; junction bases with no gene match: 6. CDR1 and CDR2 from the germline V gene are MNHEY and SMNVEV (reference sequence). The CDR3 DNA is TGTGCCAGCAGTAAGCCGGGACTAGCGGGGGTCAATGAGCAGTTCTTC. Amino acids: CASSKPGLAGVNEQFF.